Presented here are 27 T cell receptor beta chains from one specimen sequenced in a study of blood T cell repertoires in COVID-19. Assay used: immunoSEQ multiplex PCR; TCRdb lists only in-frame clones, some missing. The table shows 250,000 or so clones, with less than 90% occurring only once. Material for sequencing was peripheral blood. The receptors were sampled from a man aged 55-75 years with acute or convalescent COVID-19.

This clone was detected ten times or more. The sample contains more than one DNA sequence encoding this CDR3. The V call is TRBV19, the J call TRBJ2-5; D ambiguous. This CDR3 has 14 amino acids. With 1 base removed from V and 2 bases from J, the gap between germline ends came to 8 bases. Germline CDR1 and CDR2: LNHDA and SQIVND (reference sequence). DNA of the CDR3: TGTGCCAGTAGTATAGGGAACAGTCAAGAGACCCAGTACTTC. Its translation is CASSIGNSQETQYF. Looking up the rest from reference TRBV19 and TRBJ2-5 gives the full variable domain: DGGITQSPKYLFRKEGQNVTLSCEQNLNHDAMYWYRQDPGQGLRLIYYSQIVNDFQKGDIAEGYSVSREKKESFPLTVTSAQKNPTAFYLCASSIGNSQETQYFGPGTRLLVL.

The chain links TRBV3-1 (or the pseudogene TRBV3-2) to TRBJ1-2; tentatively, D is TRBD1 (6 bases). CDR1 is LGHDT and CDR2 is YNNKEL in the germline V gene (reference sequence). V lost 3 bases, J lost 8 bases, and 16 bases lay in between. CDR3 length equals 14 residues. CDR3 DNA: TGTGCCAGCAGCCAGGCCGACAGGTCCCACGGCTACACCTTC. This encodes CASSQADRSHGYTF.

This clone is a singleton in its sample. The CDR3 here is CASSPLAGIGDGYTF. The CDR3 DNA reads TGTGCCAGCAGTCCTCTGGCCGGGATCGGCGATGGCTACACCTTC. The V and J genes are TRBV28 and TRBJ1-2; D is undetermined. This CDR3 comprises 15 residues. The V gene's germline CDR1 is MDHEN and CDR2 SYDVKM. Trimming removed 5 bases at V and 6 bases at J, with 19 bases between.

The chain has TRBV6-2 or TRBV6-3 and TRBJ2-1; D possibly corresponds to TRBD2 (7 bases). Germline assignment: CDR1 MNHEY and CDR2 SVGEGT. Trimming left V 4 bases short and J 0 bases short, with 13 bases between. The CDR3 is made up of 16 amino acids. Here the CDR3 reads CASSFRGGFSYNEQFF. DNA of the CDR3: TGTGCCAGCAGTTTCCGCGGGGGCTTCTCCTACAATGAGCAGTTCTTC.

The rearrangement joins TRBV9 to TRBJ2-7; D not certain. Germline V gene data show CDR1 as SGDLS and CDR2 as YYNGEE. Between the trimmed V and J ends, which lost 0 bases and 0 bases, there was a span of 7 bases. CDR3 length: 14 amino acids. The CDR3 DNA follows: TGTGCCAGCAGCGTAGTTAAGCCCTCCTACGAGCAGTACTTC. This gives the protein CASSVVKPSYEQYF.

The chain is built from TRBV6-5 and TRBJ1-3, with 7 nucleotides matching TRBD1. The CDR3 is 16 amino acids. From germline, CDR1 is MNHEY and CDR2 SVGAGI. With V trimmed by 4 bases and J by 7 bases, 13 bases remained unmatched. The CDR3 region has the DNA TGTGCCAGCAGTTCGGACGGGACAGCCACTCCCAACACCATATATTTT. Its translation is CASSSDGTATPNTIYF.

The chain has TRBV7-9 and TRBJ2-7; D perhaps matches TRBD2 (6 bases). CDR3 size: 14 residues. Germline lookup yields CDR1 SEHNR and CDR2 FQNEAQ (reference sequence). V dropped 0 bases and J dropped 5 bases, with 11 bases sitting between them. The DNA for the CDR3 is TGTGCCAGCAGCTTAGCAGGTCTAGCGAACGAGCAGTACTTC. Its translation: CASSLAGLANEQYF. Filled out from reference TRBV7-9 and TRBJ2-7, the complete variable domain reads DTGVSQNPRHKITKRGQNVTFRCDPISEHNRLYWYRQTLGQGPEFLTYFQNEAQLEKSRLLSDRFSAERPKGSFSTLEIQRTEQGDSAMYLCASSLAGLANEQYFGPGTRLTVT.

The chain carries TRBV15 and TRBJ1-5, with no clear D. Germline V CDR1 and CDR2: LNHNV, YYDKDF (reference sequence). V lost 3 bases and J 3 bases, leaving 12 bases between the germline ends. The CDR3 length is 15 residues. For the CDR3, the DNA is TGTGCCACCAGCAGGAACATCTCCCCCAATCAGCCCCAGCATTTT. This encodes CATSRNISPNQPQHF.

This clone came up a few times. This rearrangement joins TRBV19 to TRBJ1-4; no reliable D call. Germline V gene sequence: CDR1 LNHDA, CDR2 SQIVND (reference sequence). Trimming cost V 6 bases and J 0 bases, with 8 bases left between them. The CDR3 consists of 14 residues. As DNA, the CDR3 is TGTGCCAGTAGGGCCCCAGCAACTAATGAAAAACTGTTTTTT. It codes for CASRAPATNEKLFF.

The V and J genes are TRBV29-1 and TRBJ1-1; D remains unclear. From germline, CDR1 is SQVTM and CDR2 ANQGSEA. V dropped 4 bases and J dropped 2 bases, with 8 bases sitting between them. This CDR3 region has 12 residues. The CDR3 DNA reads as TGCAGCGTTGGAACACCTAACACTGAAGCTTTCTTT. Its protein product is CSVGTPNTEAFF.

The chain recombines TRBV19 with TRBJ1-1, with TRBD1 matching over 8 bases. This CDR3 contains 14 residues. With V trimmed by 3 bases and J by 4 bases, 4 bases remained unmatched. Germline V gene sequence: CDR1 LNHDA, CDR2 SQIVND (reference sequence). The CDR3 reads CASSILTGGTEAFF. In nucleotides, the CDR3 is TGTGCCAGTAGTATCCTAACAGGGGGCACTGAAGCTTTCTTT.

In regard to this clone: Distinct nucleotide sequences in the sample also encode this CDR3. J is TRBJ2-7 and V is TRBV6-2 or TRBV6-3; unclear D gene. CDR1 is MNHEY, CDR2 SVGEGT, per germline. V was trimmed by 5 bases and J by 4 bases, leaving 9 bases between them. The CDR3 has 12 residues. CDR3 nucleotides: TGTGCCAGCAGTGGTAGTGCATACGAGCAGTACTTC. Its translation is CASSGSAYEQYF.

This clone was found once. The rearrangement uses TRBV5-1 and TRBJ1-4, with a possible D match to TRBD1 (5 bases). The CDR3 runs to 18 residues. V dropped 1 base and J dropped 1 base, with 17 bases sitting between them. The V gene's germline CDR1 is SGHRS and CDR2 YFSETQ. This chain's CDR3 is CASSLTPGGAQTNEKLFF. CDR3 nucleotide sequence: TGCGCCAGCAGCTTGACCCCAGGAGGGGCTCAAACTAATGAAAAACTGTTTTTT.

The gene calls are TRBV29-1 and TRBJ2-4; 8 nucleotides match TRBD1. The length of the CDR3 is 17 residues. V was pared by 6 bases and J by 0 bases, with 13 bases of the junction left unmatched. Germline-derived CDR1 and CDR2 are SQVTM and ANQGSEA. CDR3 amino acids: CSVWDRHLLLAKNIQYF. The CDR3 coding sequence is TGCAGCGTGTGGGACAGGCACCTACTTCTAGCCAAAAACATTCAGTACTTC.

V usage is TRBV27 and J usage is TRBJ2-7, with 13 bases matching TRBD2. Looked up from germline, CDR1 is MNHEY and CDR2 is SMNVEV (reference sequence). This CDR3 region has 16 residues. V lost 2 bases to trimming and J lost 4 bases; unmatched junction nucleotides: 5. The CDR3 region has the DNA TGTGCCAGCAGTTTAACCGGGACTAGCGGGATTTACGAGCAGTACTTC. It codes for CASSLTGTSGIYEQYF.

The chain couples TRBV19 to TRBJ2-7; a weak D match, TRBD1 (5 bases). V lost 5 bases, J lost 4 bases, and 9 bases lay in between. The CDR3 loop spans 12 amino acids. Germline loops: CDR1 LNHDA, CDR2 SQIVND (reference sequence). CDR3 sequence reads: CASSLDTYEQYF. CDR3 sequence (DNA): TGTGCCAGTAGTCTGGACACTTACGAGCAGTACTTC.

A few counts support this clone. This chain links TRBV2 with TRBJ1-1, with 7 positions matching TRBD1. The CDR3 loop spans 17 amino acids. The germline CDR1 and CDR2 sequences are SNHLY and FYNNEI. Unmatched junction bases numbered 15, after V lost 4 bases and J lost 4 bases. CDR3 amino acids: CASSGAGTAKLSTEAFF. Written as DNA, the CDR3 is TGTGCCAGCAGTGGGGCCGGGACAGCCAAGCTTAGCACTGAAGCTTTCTTT.

The V and J genes are TRBV6-5 and TRBJ1-1, with TRBD1 as a possible D gene (5 bases). V was cut by 3 bases and J by 3 bases, with 14 bases left in between. Germline CDR1 MNHEY, CDR2 SVGAGI. CDR3 length equals 15 residues. CDR3 loop: CASSYSREPDTEAFF. In DNA, the CDR3 is TGTGCCAGCAGTTATTCCAGGGAACCGGACACTGAAGCTTTCTTT.

The chain employs TRBV2 and TRBJ2-4; possibly TRBD1 for D (5 bases). Germline CDR1 reads SNHLY; CDR2 reads FYNNEI. Trimming pared 5 bases from V and 2 bases from J, leaving 10 bases between. The CDR3 is 14 residues long. The CDR3 DNA follows: TGTGCCAGCAGTCACGACAGCTCCAAAAACATTCAGTACTTC. It translates to CASSHDSSKNIQYF.

The chain combines TRBV6-6 with TRBJ1-1, with TRBD1 matching 8 bases. This CDR3 has 16 residues. J lost 1 base, V lost 6 bases, and 10 bases had no gene match. Germline-derived CDR1 and CDR2 are MNHNY and SVGAGI (reference sequence). CDR3 in DNA: TGTGCCAGCAGGATAGGACAGGGAAGTAGGAACACTGAAGCTTTCTTT. Its translation is CASRIGQGSRNTEAFF.

This clone was detected a few times. The J gene is TRBJ2-1, the V gene TRBV10-3; D possibly corresponds to TRBD1 (8 bases). This CDR3 has 15 residues. Germline CDR1 ENHRY, CDR2 SYGVKD. V gave up 6 bases and J gave up 7 bases, with 19 bases separating them. This chain's CDR3 is CAIRTGVERGNEQFF. The CDR3, as DNA: TGTGCCATCAGGACAGGGGTCGAGCGGGGAAATGAGCAGTTCTTC.

CDR3 in amino acids: CARSYGGPNPCNEQFF. The DNA of the CDR3 is TGTGCCAGAAGCTACGGAGGGCCCAACCCCTGCAATGAGCAGTTCTTC. The chain combines TRBV7-5 with TRBJ2-1; the listed D gene, TRBD2, was not tested against the DNA. TRBV7-5 is recorded as a pseudogene. The CDR3 extends over 16 amino acids.

The chain links TRBV27 to TRBJ1-6, with no clear D. Trimming took off 0 bases at V and 8 bases at J, with 17 bases between the two ends. This CDR3 spans 17 amino acids. The germline V gene encodes CDR1 MNHEY and CDR2 SMNVEV (reference sequence). Here the CDR3 reads CASSLSPEGPLYSPLHF. The CDR3 DNA sequence: TGTGCCAGCAGTTTATCCCCCGAGGGTCCTCTCTATTCACCCCTCCACTTT.

This clone was picked up one time. The chain combines TRBV5-1 with TRBJ2-5; 13 bases match TRBD2. Trimming removed 0 bases from V and 2 bases from J; junction bases left unmatched: 10. The CDR3 is 19 residues long. CDR1 is SGHRS, CDR2 YFSETQ, per germline. For the CDR3, the DNA is TGCGCCAGCAGCTTGGGGGGACTAGCGGGGTCGAGACTGCAAGAGACCCAGTACTTC. Its protein product is CASSLGGLAGSRLQETQYF.

V gene TRBV7-8 combines with J gene TRBJ2-1; no firm D call. Germline values: CDR1 SGHVS, CDR2 FQNEAQ. The CDR3 sequence is 12 residues long. V dropped 5 bases and J dropped 6 bases, with 8 bases sitting between them. In nucleotides, the CDR3 is TGTGCCAGCAGCCAACTATTCAATGAGCAGTTCTTC. Protein: CASSQLFNEQFF.

CDR3 sequence reads: CASSLAGQGSNYGYTF. The CDR3 DNA follows: TGTGCCAGCAGCTTAGCGGGTCAGGGATCTAACTATGGCTACACCTTC. The chain recombines TRBV7-2 with TRBJ1-2; D is possibly TRBD1 (5 bases). Deletions cut 0 bases from V and 0 bases from J, with 11 bases between. The CDR3 has 16 amino acids. From germline, CDR1 is SGHTA and CDR2 FQGNSA.

This clone was detected only once. The V gene is TRBV24-1, the J gene TRBJ2-2; 7 bases are shared with TRBD2. V lost 4 bases and J lost 0; bases outside the gene matches: 4. This CDR3 region has 16 residues. Germline CDR1 KGHDR, CDR2 SFDVKD. Here the CDR3 DNA reads TGTGCCACCAGTGACCCGACTAGCCCGAACACCGGGGAGCTGTTTTTT. The encoded protein is CATSDPTSPNTGELFF.